The entry below describes one TCR beta chain. Antigen unknown. Naive-designated CD8 cells lacked CD45RO, were positively enriched for CCR7, and omitted terminally differentiated effector memory CD45RA+ cells. Everyone who donated was a Caucasian adult who lived in Nashville, Tennessee. For each subset, genomic DNA was distributed in equal portions over several immunoSEQ plates. In replicate PCRs of sorted subsets, around 0.2 ug DNA, tens of thousands of T cell genomes, was used. The repertoire was sequenced with immunoSEQ multiplex PCR; TCRdb's copy has only in-frame clones and lacks some. The profile shows under 2,000,000 clones, just under 95% of them singletons. This specimen comes from a study of shared clonotypes between healthy human individuals. Study-wide points: Naive CD4 clonotype sharing across four donors was about 5.3%.

This clonotype originated in a young man in good health. The sample was naive CD8+ T cells sorted from blood.

As DNA, the CDR3 is TGTGCCAGCAGTGAAGCGAGAGGACAGGGACCTTCCTACGAGCAGTACTTC. Translation gives CASSEARGQGPSYEQYF. The chain employs TRBV2 and TRBJ2-7; 8 nucleotides line up with TRBD1. V gave up 0 bases and J gave up 1 base; unmatched junction bases: 8. The CDR3 runs to 17 residues. Germline loops: CDR1 SNHLY, CDR2 FYNNEI.